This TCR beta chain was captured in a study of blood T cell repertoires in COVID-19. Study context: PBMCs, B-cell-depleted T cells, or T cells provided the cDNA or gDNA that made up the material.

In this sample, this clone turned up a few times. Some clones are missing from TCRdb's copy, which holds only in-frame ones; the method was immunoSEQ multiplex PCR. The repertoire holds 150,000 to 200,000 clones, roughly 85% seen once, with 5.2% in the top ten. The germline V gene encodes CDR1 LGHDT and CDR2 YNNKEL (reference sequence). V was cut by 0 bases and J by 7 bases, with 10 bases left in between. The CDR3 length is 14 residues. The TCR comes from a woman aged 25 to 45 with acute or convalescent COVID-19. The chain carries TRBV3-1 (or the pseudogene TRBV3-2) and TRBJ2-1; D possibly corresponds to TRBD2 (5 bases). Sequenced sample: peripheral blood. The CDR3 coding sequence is TGTGCCAGCAGCCAAGAAGGGTCGGGAAATGAGCAGTTCTTC. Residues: CASSQEGSGNEQFF.